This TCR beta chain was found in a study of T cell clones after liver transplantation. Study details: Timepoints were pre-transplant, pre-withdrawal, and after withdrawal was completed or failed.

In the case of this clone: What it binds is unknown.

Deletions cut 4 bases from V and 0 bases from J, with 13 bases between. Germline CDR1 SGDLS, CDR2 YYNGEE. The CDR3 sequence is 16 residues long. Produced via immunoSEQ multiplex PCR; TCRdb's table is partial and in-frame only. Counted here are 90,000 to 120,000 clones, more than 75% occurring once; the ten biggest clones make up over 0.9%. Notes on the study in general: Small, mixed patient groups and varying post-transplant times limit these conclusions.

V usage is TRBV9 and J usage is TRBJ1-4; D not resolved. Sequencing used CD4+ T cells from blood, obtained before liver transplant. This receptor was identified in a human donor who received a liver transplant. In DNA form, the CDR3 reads TGTGCCAGCAGCCCGACGGGATCATCAACTAATGAAAAACTGTTTTTT. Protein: CASSPTGSSTNEKLFF.